This T cell receptor beta chain was recorded in a study of T cell changes during pregnancy in multiple sclerosis. The data were produced by immunoSEQ multiplex PCR, yet TCRdb's version contains in-frame clones alone and is incomplete. The table has 25,000 to 35,000 clones, approximately 90% seen once. The germline gives CDR1 SQVTM, CDR2 ANQGSEA. The CDR3 totals 13 residues. Trimming left V 0 bases short and J 4 bases short, with 10 bases between. The starting material was CD8+ T cells from peripheral blood mononuclear cells, obtained before pregnancy. This clonotype was obtained from a female donor with multiple sclerosis, enrolled in a pregnancy study. This chain joins TRBV29-1 and TRBJ2-7, with D perhaps TRBD2 (5 bases). The CDR3: CSVEEPGKYEQYF. The CDR3 region has the DNA TGCAGCGTTGAAGAACCCGGGAAATACGAGCAGTACTTC.